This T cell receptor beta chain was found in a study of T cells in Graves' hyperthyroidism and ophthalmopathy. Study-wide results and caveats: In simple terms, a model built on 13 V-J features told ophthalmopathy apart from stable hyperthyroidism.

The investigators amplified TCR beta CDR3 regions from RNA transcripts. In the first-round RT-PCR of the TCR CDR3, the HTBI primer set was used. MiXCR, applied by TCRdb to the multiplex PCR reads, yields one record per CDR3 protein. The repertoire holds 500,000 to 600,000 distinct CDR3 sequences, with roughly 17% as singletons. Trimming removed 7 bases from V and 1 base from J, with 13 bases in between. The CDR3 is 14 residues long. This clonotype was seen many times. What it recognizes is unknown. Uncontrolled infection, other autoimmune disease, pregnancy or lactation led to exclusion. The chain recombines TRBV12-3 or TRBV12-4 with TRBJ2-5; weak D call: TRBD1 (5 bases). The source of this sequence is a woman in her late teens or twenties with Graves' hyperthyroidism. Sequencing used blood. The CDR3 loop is CASTLGAAQETQYF. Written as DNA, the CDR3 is TGTGCCAGCACCCTAGGGGCGGCCCAAGAGACCCAGTACTTC.